This is a list of T cell receptor beta chains from one sample in a study of blood T cell repertoires in COVID-19. Only in-frame clones appear in the TCRdb table, and some are missing; sequencing was by immunoSEQ multiplex PCR. The sample lists about 260,000 clones; 70% to 90% were seen once. The specimen sequenced was peripheral blood. All receptors come from a woman between 50 and 59 years old with acute or convalescent COVID-19. The CDR3 runs from the conserved cysteine through the conserved F or W. The order of the fields is J gene, V gene, clone size, D gene, CDR3 DNA, CDR3 protein. The D gene is left open where the match is weak. Expanded clones get a size class; other rows say once, few or many, or leave the size out.

J gene: TRBJ1-4; V gene: TRBV12-3/TRBV12-4; clone size: NA; D gene: NA; CDR3 DNA: TGTGCCAGCTCGAATGAAAAACTGTTTTTT; CDR3 protein: CASSNEKLFF
J gene: TRBJ1-5; V gene: TRBV28; clone size: NA; D gene: NA; CDR3 DNA: TGTGCCGCGGCCGGCAATAGCAATCAGCCCCAGCATTTT; CDR3 protein: CAAAGNSNQPQHF
J gene: TRBJ2-1; V gene: TRBV7-3; clone size: NA; D gene: TRBD2; CDR3 DNA: TGTGCCAGCAGCTTCCGCCCACTAGCGGGAGCTCTCGTGGGCTCCTACAATGAGCAGTTCTTC; CDR3 protein: CASSFRPLAGALVGSYNEQFF
J gene: TRBJ1-1; V gene: TRBV28; clone size: NA; D gene: TRBD1; CDR3 DNA: TGTGCCAGCAGCCTCACGTACGGGGGAGGTCGATCGGACAGGTCAGGAACTGAAGCTTTCTTT; CDR3 protein: CASSLTYGGGRSDRSGTEAFF
J gene: TRBJ1-2; V gene: TRBV6-5; clone size: NA; D gene: NA; CDR3 DNA: TGTGCCAGCAGGGGCTTGGGTGAAGGCTATGGCTACACCTTC; CDR3 protein: CASRGLGEGYGYTF
J gene: TRBJ1-4; V gene: TRBV19; clone size: NA; D gene: NA; CDR3 DNA: TGTGCCAGTAGTATATCTGCAACTAATGAAAAACTGTTTTTT; CDR3 protein: CASSISATNEKLFF
J gene: TRBJ2-3; V gene: TRBV29-1; clone size: NA; D gene: TRBD2; CDR3 DNA: TGCAGCGCTCAGACTAGCGGGAAAGATACGCAGTATTTT; CDR3 protein: CSAQTSGKDTQYF
J gene: TRBJ1-4; V gene: TRBV24-1; clone size: NA; D gene: NA; CDR3 DNA: TGTGCCACCAGTGATTCGACAGTCCTACAGGGAAAACTGTTTTTT; CDR3 protein: CATSDSTVLQGKLFF
J gene: TRBJ1-2; V gene: TRBV6-2/TRBV6-3; clone size: NA; D gene: NA; CDR3 DNA: TGTGCCAGCAGTTACCCCGGACAGCTGAACTATGGCTACACCTTC; CDR3 protein: CASSYPGQLNYGYTF
J gene: TRBJ1-6; V gene: TRBV5-4; clone size: NA; D gene: NA; CDR3 DNA: TGTGCCAGCAGCTTGGAAGGGGCGAGAGGGGGTTCACCCCTCCACTTT; CDR3 protein: CASSLEGARGGSPLHF
J gene: TRBJ1-6; V gene: TRBV14; clone size: NA; D gene: NA; CDR3 DNA: TGTGCCAGCAGCCAAGATTTGGGAGGTTCACCCCTCCACTTT; CDR3 protein: CASSQDLGGSPLHF
J gene: TRBJ2-7; V gene: TRBV3-1/TRBV3-2; clone size: NA; D gene: TRBD2; CDR3 DNA: TGTGCCAGCAGTCACAATGGGATTAGCGGGATTTCGAGACTCTCCTACGAGCAGTACTTC; CDR3 protein: CASSHNGISGISRLSYEQYF
J gene: TRBJ1-2; V gene: TRBV6-5; clone size: NA; D gene: NA; CDR3 DNA: TGTGCCAGCAAAAGCGACAGTGCCGGCTACACCTTC; CDR3 protein: CASKSDSAGYTF
J gene: TRBJ2-6; V gene: TRBV7-3; clone size: NA; D gene: NA; CDR3 DNA: TGTGCCAGCAACTCCCAGGCATTAAGATCTTCTGGGGCCAACGTCCTGACTTTC; CDR3 protein: CASNSQALRSSGANVLTF
J gene: TRBJ2-5; V gene: TRBV29-1; clone size: NA; D gene: TRBD2; CDR3 DNA: TGCAGCGTTGAAGGGGGGAGGGCCGGAGAGACCCAGTACTTC; CDR3 protein: CSVEGGRAGETQYF
J gene: TRBJ2-1; V gene: TRBV29-1; clone size: NA; D gene: TRBD2; CDR3 DNA: TGCAGCCAGAGAGCGGGAGATTTATACAATGAGCAGTTCTTC; CDR3 protein: CSQRAGDLYNEQFF
J gene: TRBJ2-7; V gene: TRBV11-2; clone size: NA; D gene: NA; CDR3 DNA: TGTGCCAGCAGCTTAGAAGGCGGAGGCAGCTCCTACGAGCAGTACTTC; CDR3 protein: CASSLEGGGSSYEQYF
J gene: TRBJ2-4; V gene: TRBV7-9; clone size: NA; D gene: NA; CDR3 DNA: TGTGCCAGCAGCTTAGGACCCCGCCGGGTGGGCAAAAACATTCAGTACTTC; CDR3 protein: CASSLGPRRVGKNIQYF
J gene: TRBJ1-2; V gene: TRBV30; clone size: NA; D gene: NA; CDR3 DNA: TGTGCCTGGACAAGAACAGGGCCGAACTATGGCTACACCTTC; CDR3 protein: CAWTRTGPNYGYTF
J gene: TRBJ2-7; V gene: TRBV6-2/TRBV6-3; clone size: once; D gene: NA; CDR3 DNA: TGTGCCAGCAGTTACGTCCAGGCGAACCCCTACGAGCAGTACTTC; CDR3 protein: CASSYVQANPYEQYF
J gene: TRBJ2-2; V gene: TRBV9; clone size: NA; D gene: TRBD2; CDR3 DNA: TGTGCCAGCACCAAGCGGGGGGGCTCCACCGGGGAGCTGTTTTTT; CDR3 protein: CASTKRGGSTGELFF
J gene: TRBJ2-1; V gene: TRBV18; clone size: NA; D gene: TRBD1; CDR3 DNA: TGTGCCAGCTCACCCCGACAGGGAGATAGTAATGAGCAGTTCTTC; CDR3 protein: CASSPRQGDSNEQFF
J gene: TRBJ2-3; V gene: TRBV5-1; clone size: NA; D gene: NA; CDR3 DNA: TGCGCCAGCAGCTTGTTGGGAGGAAGAGCGGACAGCACAGATACGCAGTATTTT; CDR3 protein: CASSLLGGRADSTDTQYF
J gene: TRBJ1-3; V gene: TRBV5-5; clone size: NA; D gene: NA; CDR3 DNA: TGTGCCAGCAGCCTACTTGTGGGCAGGAGGGGAAACACCATATATTTT; CDR3 protein: CASSLLVGRRGNTIYF
J gene: TRBJ1-5; V gene: TRBV20-1; clone size: NA; D gene: NA; CDR3 DNA: TGCAGTGCTAGTCGGGCCAGACTAAGCAATCAGCCCCAGCATTTT; CDR3 protein: CSASRARLSNQPQHF
J gene: TRBJ1-1; V gene: TRBV28; clone size: NA; D gene: TRBD1; CDR3 DNA: TGTGCCAGCAATGTAGGGGGAAAACAGGGGGAGGCTGAAGCTTTCTTT; CDR3 protein: CASNVGGKQGEAEAFF
J gene: TRBJ1-2; V gene: TRBV5-4; clone size: few; D gene: TRBD1; CDR3 DNA: TGTGCCAGCATCGAACCGGGACAGGGGAAGTATGGCTACACCTTC; CDR3 protein: CASIEPGQGKYGYTF
J gene: TRBJ2-5; V gene: TRBV10-3; clone size: NA; D gene: TRBD1; CDR3 DNA: TGTGCCATCAGGAGGGGGACAGAACAAGAGACCCAGTACTTC; CDR3 protein: CAIRRGTEQETQYF
J gene: TRBJ1-2; V gene: TRBV6-2/TRBV6-3; clone size: NA; D gene: TRBD1; CDR3 DNA: TGTGCCAGCAGTCGAAGACAGGGGAGGACTAACTATGGCTACACCTTC; CDR3 protein: CASSRRQGRTNYGYTF
J gene: TRBJ2-4; V gene: TRBV13; clone size: NA; D gene: NA; CDR3 DNA: TGTGCCAGCAGCTTGGGTGCGGGGTCCGGAAACATTCAGTACTTC; CDR3 protein: CASSLGAGSGNIQYF
J gene: TRBJ1-2; V gene: TRBV28; clone size: NA; D gene: TRBD1; CDR3 DNA: TGTGCCAGCAGTGCCTTGGACAGGGACGGTGGCTACACCTTC; CDR3 protein: CASSALDRDGGYTF
J gene: TRBJ2-5; V gene: TRBV19; clone size: NA; D gene: TRBD2; CDR3 DNA: TGTGCCAGTAGTATAAGAGGGATCGGGGGGGAGACCCAGTACTTC; CDR3 protein: CASSIRGIGGETQYF
J gene: TRBJ2-3; V gene: TRBV5-1; clone size: NA; D gene: NA; CDR3 DNA: TGCGCCAGCAGCTTAGGTCGGGAGTCAGATACGCAGTATTTT; CDR3 protein: CASSLGRESDTQYF
J gene: TRBJ1-4; V gene: TRBV5-4; clone size: NA; D gene: NA; CDR3 DNA: TGTGCCAGCAGCGTCCAGGGGTCAACTAATGAAAAACTGTTTTTT; CDR3 protein: CASSVQGSTNEKLFF
J gene: TRBJ1-2; V gene: TRBV13; clone size: NA; D gene: TRBD1; CDR3 DNA: TGTGCCAGCTCAAGCGCGGCCGGGACAGGGGGTGGAGGCTATGGCTACACCTTC; CDR3 protein: CASSSAAGTGGGGYGYTF
J gene: TRBJ1-2; V gene: TRBV27; clone size: NA; D gene: NA; CDR3 DNA: TGTGCCATCCCGGACAGATTTCGTGGCTACACCTTC; CDR3 protein: CAIPDRFRGYTF
J gene: TRBJ1-2; V gene: TRBV29-1; clone size: NA; D gene: NA; CDR3 DNA: TGCAGCGTTGAAGATGACAGCTACAACTATGGCTACACCTTC; CDR3 protein: CSVEDDSYNYGYTF
J gene: TRBJ1-2; V gene: TRBV18; clone size: NA; D gene: NA; CDR3 DNA: TGTGCCAGCTCACCGACAGTTAACTATGGCTACACCTTC; CDR3 protein: CASSPTVNYGYTF
J gene: TRBJ1-5; V gene: TRBV2; clone size: NA; D gene: NA; CDR3 DNA: TGTGCCAGCAGTGTAAGGAGGGAGTTTGGCAATCAGCCCCAGCATTTT; CDR3 protein: CASSVRREFGNQPQHF
J gene: TRBJ2-7; V gene: TRBV28; clone size: once; D gene: NA; CDR3 DNA: TGTGCCAGCAGTTTATGGGGGGCCCAATCCTACGAGCAGTACTTC; CDR3 protein: CASSLWGAQSYEQYF
J gene: TRBJ1-3; V gene: TRBV6-5; clone size: NA; D gene: TRBD1; CDR3 DNA: TGTGCCACCCAGACAGGGGGTCCGGGAAACACCATATATTTT; CDR3 protein: CATQTGGPGNTIYF
J gene: TRBJ1-5; V gene: TRBV4-1; clone size: NA; D gene: TRBD1; CDR3 DNA: TGCGCCAGCAGCCAAGACCGACAGGGGGATCAGCCCCAGCATTTT; CDR3 protein: CASSQDRQGDQPQHF
J gene: TRBJ2-1; V gene: TRBV6-5; clone size: once; D gene: NA; CDR3 DNA: TGTGCCAGCAGGCGAAATAGTTATGAGCAGTTCTTC; CDR3 protein: CASRRNSYEQFF
J gene: TRBJ2-5; V gene: TRBV2; clone size: NA; D gene: TRBD1; CDR3 DNA: TGTGCCAGCAGTCGAACAGGGGGAGAGACCCAGTACTTC; CDR3 protein: CASSRTGGETQYF
J gene: TRBJ1-2; V gene: TRBV2; clone size: few; D gene: TRBD1; CDR3 DNA: TGTGCCAGCAGCGCTGGGACAGGGGGCGCAGGCTACACCTTC; CDR3 protein: CASSAGTGGAGYTF
J gene: TRBJ2-5; V gene: TRBV6-4; clone size: NA; D gene: NA; CDR3 DNA: TGTGCCAGCAGTGACGGTCCTAAAGAGACCCAGTACTTC; CDR3 protein: CASSDGPKETQYF
J gene: TRBJ2-1; V gene: TRBV6-6; clone size: NA; D gene: TRBD1; CDR3 DNA: TGTGCCAGCAGGCGGCAGGGGGCGAATGAGCAGTTCTTC; CDR3 protein: CASRRQGANEQFF
J gene: TRBJ1-6; V gene: TRBV3-1/TRBV3-2; clone size: NA; D gene: NA; CDR3 DNA: TGTGCCAGCAGCCAAGGGTGGCGGGGTCGAAATTCACCCCTCCACTTT; CDR3 protein: CASSQGWRGRNSPLHF
J gene: TRBJ1-5; V gene: TRBV30; clone size: NA; D gene: TRBD1; CDR3 DNA: TGTGCCTGGAGTGGGGACAGAAGCCAGCCCCAGCATTTT; CDR3 protein: CAWSGDRSQPQHF
J gene: TRBJ1-2; V gene: TRBV29-1; clone size: NA; D gene: TRBD1; CDR3 DNA: TGCAGCGTTGTCGTTGTGCAGGGGGACTTGAGTGGCTACACCTTC; CDR3 protein: CSVVVVQGDLSGYTF
J gene: TRBJ2-1; V gene: TRBV19; clone size: NA; D gene: NA; CDR3 DNA: TGTGCCAGTAGTATAAAACGACTAGATTACAATGAGCAGTTCTTC; CDR3 protein: CASSIKRLDYNEQFF
J gene: TRBJ2-2; V gene: TRBV4-2; clone size: NA; D gene: NA; CDR3 DNA: TGTGCCAGCAGCCAAGGTCCTAGCGCCGGGGAGCTGTTTTTT; CDR3 protein: CASSQGPSAGELFF
J gene: TRBJ2-3; V gene: TRBV5-1; clone size: NA; D gene: TRBD1; CDR3 DNA: TGCGCCAGCAGCTTGGCGGGACAGGTCACAGATACGCAGTATTTT; CDR3 protein: CASSLAGQVTDTQYF